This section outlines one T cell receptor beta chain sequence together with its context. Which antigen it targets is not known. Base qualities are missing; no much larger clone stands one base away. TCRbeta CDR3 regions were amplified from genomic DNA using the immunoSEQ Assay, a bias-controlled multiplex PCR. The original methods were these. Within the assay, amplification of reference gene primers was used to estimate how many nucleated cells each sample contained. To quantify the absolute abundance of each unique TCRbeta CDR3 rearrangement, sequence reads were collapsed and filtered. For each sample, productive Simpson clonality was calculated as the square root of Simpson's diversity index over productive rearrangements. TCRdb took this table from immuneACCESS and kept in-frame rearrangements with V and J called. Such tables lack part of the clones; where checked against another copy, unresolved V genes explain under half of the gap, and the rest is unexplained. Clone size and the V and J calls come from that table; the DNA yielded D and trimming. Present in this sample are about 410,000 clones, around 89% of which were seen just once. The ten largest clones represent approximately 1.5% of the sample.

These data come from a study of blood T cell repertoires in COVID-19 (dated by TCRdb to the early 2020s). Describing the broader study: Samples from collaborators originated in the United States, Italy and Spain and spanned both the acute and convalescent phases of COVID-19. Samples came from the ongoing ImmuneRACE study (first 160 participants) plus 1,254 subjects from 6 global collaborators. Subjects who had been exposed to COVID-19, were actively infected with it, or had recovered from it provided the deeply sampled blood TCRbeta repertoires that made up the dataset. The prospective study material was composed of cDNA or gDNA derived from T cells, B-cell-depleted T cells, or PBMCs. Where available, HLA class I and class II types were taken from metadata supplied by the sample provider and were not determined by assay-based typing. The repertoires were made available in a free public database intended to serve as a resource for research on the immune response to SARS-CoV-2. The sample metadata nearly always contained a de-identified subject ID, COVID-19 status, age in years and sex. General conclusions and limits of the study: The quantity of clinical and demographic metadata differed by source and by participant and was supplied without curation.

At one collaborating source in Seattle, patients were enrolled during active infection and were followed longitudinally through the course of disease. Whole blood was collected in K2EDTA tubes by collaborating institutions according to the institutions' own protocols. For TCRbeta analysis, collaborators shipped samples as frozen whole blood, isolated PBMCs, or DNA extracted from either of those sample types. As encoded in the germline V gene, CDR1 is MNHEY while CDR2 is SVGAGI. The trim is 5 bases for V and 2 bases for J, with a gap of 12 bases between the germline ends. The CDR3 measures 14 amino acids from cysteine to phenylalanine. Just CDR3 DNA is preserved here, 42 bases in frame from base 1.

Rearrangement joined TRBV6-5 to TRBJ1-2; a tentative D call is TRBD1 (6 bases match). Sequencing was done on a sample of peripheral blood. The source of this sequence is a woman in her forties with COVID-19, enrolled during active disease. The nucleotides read TGTGCCAGCAGTCACGGGACACCCAACTATGGCTACACCTTC. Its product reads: CASSHGTPNYGYTF.